The text below deals with one T cell receptor beta chain. The data belong to a study of blood T cell repertoires in COVID-19. Study overall: Material from acute and convalescent COVID-19 was sourced from the United States, Italy and Spain. PBMCs, B-cell-depleted T cells, or T cells provided the cDNA or gDNA that made up the material.

In the authors' workflow: The assay estimated nucleated cells by amplifying reference gene primers. Using immunoSEQ multiplex PCR, the repertoire was profiled, and TCRdb retains in-frame clones only, with some absent. The D gene and trimming were derived from the DNA, and the V and J assignments and clone size from that table. Of 95,000 to 150,000 clones in the sample, 65% to 90% were seen once. Trimming stripped 2 bases from V and 2 bases from J, with 7 bases between. This CDR3 has 14 residues. Germline assignment: CDR1 MNHNY and CDR2 SVGAGI (reference sequence). The sample was peripheral blood. The sequence came from a woman aged 80 or over with acute or convalescent COVID-19. The chain recombines TRBV6-6 with TRBJ1-5, with a weak D call TRBD1 (5 bases). The CDR3 here is CASSYQGRNQPQHF. CDR3 DNA: TGTGCCAGCAGTTACCAGGGTCGCAATCAGCCCCAGCATTTT.